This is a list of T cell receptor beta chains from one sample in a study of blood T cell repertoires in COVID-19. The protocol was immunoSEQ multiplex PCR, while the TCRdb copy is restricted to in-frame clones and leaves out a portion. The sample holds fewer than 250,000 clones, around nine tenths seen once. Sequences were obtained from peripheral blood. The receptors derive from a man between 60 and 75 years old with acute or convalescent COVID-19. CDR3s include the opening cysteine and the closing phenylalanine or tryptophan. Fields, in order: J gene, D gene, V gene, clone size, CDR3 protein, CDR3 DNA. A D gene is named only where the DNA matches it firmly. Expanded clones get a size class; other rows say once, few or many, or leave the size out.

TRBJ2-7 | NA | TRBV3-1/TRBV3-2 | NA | CASSQDRDQYF | TGTGCCAGCAGCCAAGATCGGGATCAGTACTTC
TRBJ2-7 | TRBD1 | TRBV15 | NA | CATSREGGQSEQYF | TGTGCCACCAGCAGAGAAGGGGGACAGAGCGAGCAGTACTTC
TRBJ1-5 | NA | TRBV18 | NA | CASSPQLANSNQPQHF | TGTGCCAGCTCCCCCCAGTTAGCTAATAGCAATCAGCCCCAGCATTTT
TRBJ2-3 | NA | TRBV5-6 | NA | CASRYRSSSTDTQYF | TGTGCCAGCAGGTACCGGTCCTCTAGCACAGATACGCAGTATTTT
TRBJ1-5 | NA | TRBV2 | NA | CASSSRGLGEPRPQHF | TGTGCCAGCAGTTCTCGGGGGTTGGGTGAACCACGGCCCCAGCATTTT
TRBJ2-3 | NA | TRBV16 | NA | CASSHGGNTDTQYF | TGTGCCAGCAGCCACGGGGGAAACACAGATACGCAGTATTTT
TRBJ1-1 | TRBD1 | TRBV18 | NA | CASSDRGISLSTEAFF | TGTGCCAGCTCAGACAGGGGAATCAGCTTGAGCACTGAAGCTTTCTTT
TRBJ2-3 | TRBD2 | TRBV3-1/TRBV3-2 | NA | CASSQGSGGAVADTQYF | TGTGCCAGCAGCCAAGGTAGCGGGGGGGCCGTCGCAGATACGCAGTATTTT
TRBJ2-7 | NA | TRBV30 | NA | CAWSVGDPYEQYF | TGTGCCTGGAGTGTTGGAGACCCTTACGAGCAGTACTTC
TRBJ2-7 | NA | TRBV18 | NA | CASSPHTEITYEQYF | TGTGCCAGCTCACCACACACAGAGATTACCTACGAGCAGTACTTC
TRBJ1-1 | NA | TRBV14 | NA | CASSQVRGNTEAFF | TGTGCCAGCAGCCAAGTCCGGGGGAACACTGAAGCTTTCTTT
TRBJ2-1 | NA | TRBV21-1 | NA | CARSSGGAPDNEQFF | TGTGCCAGGTCTAGCGGGGGGGCCCCGGATAATGAGCAGTTCTTC
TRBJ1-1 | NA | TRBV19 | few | CASSAGHIRLAFF | TGTGCCAGTAGTGCCGGACACATTCGCTTAGCTTTCTTT
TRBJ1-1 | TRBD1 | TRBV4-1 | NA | CASSLLRGTTEAFF | TGCGCCAGCAGCCTGCTCAGGGGGACCACTGAAGCTTTCTTT
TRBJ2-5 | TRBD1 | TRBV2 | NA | CASNRDRGAETQYF | TGTGCCAGCAACAGGGACAGGGGGGCCGAGACCCAGTACTTC
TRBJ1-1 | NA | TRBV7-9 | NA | CASLRGGDLLGENTEAFF | TGTGCCAGCCTACGTGGGGGGGATCTGCTCGGAGAAAACACTGAAGCTTTCTTT
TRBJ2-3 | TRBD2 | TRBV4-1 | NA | CASSQVGAGGPTDTQYF | TGCGCCAGCAGCCAAGTGGGCGCGGGGGGGCCCACAGATACGCAGTATTTT
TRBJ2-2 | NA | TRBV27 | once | CASSLKVGGPRTGELFF | TGTGCCAGCAGTTTAAAGGTGGGGGGGCCTCGGACCGGGGAGCTGTTTTTT
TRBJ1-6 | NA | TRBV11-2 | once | CASSLNTGSYNSPLHF | TGTGCCAGCAGCTTAAACACAGGGTCGTATAATTCACCCCTCCACTTT
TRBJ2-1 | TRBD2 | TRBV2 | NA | CAIQSGGMNNEQFF | TGTGCCATTCAAAGCGGGGGGATGAACAATGAGCAGTTCTTC
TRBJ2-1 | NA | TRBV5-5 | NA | CASSLRGVVGNEQFF | TGTGCCAGCAGCTTGAGGGGTGTGGTGGGCAATGAGCAGTTCTTC
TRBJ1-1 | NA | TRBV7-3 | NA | CASSTPGKSEAFF | TGTGCCAGCAGCACCCCAGGGAAATCTGAAGCTTTCTTT
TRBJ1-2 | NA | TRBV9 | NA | CASSVDRPGGGYTF | TGTGCCAGCAGCGTTGACAGGCCGGGTGGCGGCTACACCTTC
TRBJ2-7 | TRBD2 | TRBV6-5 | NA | CASSYEAGGREQYF | TGTGCCAGCAGTTACGAAGCGGGGGGAAGAGAGCAGTACTTC
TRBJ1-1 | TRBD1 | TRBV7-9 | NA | CASSLGDRPNTEAFF | TGTGCCAGCAGCTTAGGGGACAGGCCGAACACTGAAGCTTTCTTT
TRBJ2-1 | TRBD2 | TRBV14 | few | CASSPQRAGVYNEQFF | TGTGCCAGCAGCCCCCAACGAGCGGGGGTCTACAATGAGCAGTTCTTC
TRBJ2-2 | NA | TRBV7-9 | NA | CASSYHLAPNTGELFF | TGTGCCAGCAGCTACCATCTAGCACCGAACACCGGGGAGCTGTTTTTT
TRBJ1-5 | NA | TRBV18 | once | CASSGQLNQPQHF | TGTGCCAGCTCTGGACAGCTAAATCAGCCCCAGCATTTT
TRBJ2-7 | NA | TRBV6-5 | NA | CASRRTDLLEQYF | TGTGCCAGCAGACGGACAGACCTCTTAGAGCAGTACTTC
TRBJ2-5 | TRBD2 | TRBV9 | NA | CASSVIAGGLETQYF | TGTGCCAGCAGCGTAATAGCGGGGGGGTTGGAGACCCAGTACTTC
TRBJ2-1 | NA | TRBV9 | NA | CASSSGVYNEQFF | TGTGCCAGCAGCTCAGGGGTTTACAATGAGCAGTTCTTC
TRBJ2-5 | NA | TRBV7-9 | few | CASSLGGGNQETQYF | TGTGCCAGCAGCTTAGGTGGGGGGAACCAAGAGACCCAGTACTTC
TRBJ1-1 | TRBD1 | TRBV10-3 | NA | CAISDSDRGNTEAFF | TGTGCCATCAGTGACTCGGACAGGGGAAACACTGAAGCTTTCTTT
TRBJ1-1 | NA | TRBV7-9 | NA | CASSLREGNTEAFF | TGTGCCAGCAGCTTAAGGGAGGGGAACACTGAAGCTTTCTTT
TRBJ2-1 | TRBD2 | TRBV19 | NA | CASSMVSGGGRNEQFF | TGTGCCAGTAGTATGGTTAGCGGGGGGGGTCGCAATGAGCAGTTCTTC
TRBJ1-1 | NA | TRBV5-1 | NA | CASSLVYRGGRDTEAFF | TGCGCCAGCAGCTTGGTGTATCGAGGAGGTCGGGACACTGAAGCTTTCTTT
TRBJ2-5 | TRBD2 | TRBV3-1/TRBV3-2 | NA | CASSQEGLAGGPNQETQYF | TGTGCCAGCAGCCAAGAGGGACTAGCGGGGGGCCCTAACCAAGAGACCCAGTACTTC
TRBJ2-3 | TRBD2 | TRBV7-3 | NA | CASSSGLAGGPPDTQYF | TGTGCCAGCAGCTCCGGACTAGCGGGGGGGCCGCCAGATACGCAGTATTTT
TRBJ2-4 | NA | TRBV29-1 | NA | CSVGERSAKNIQYF | TGCAGCGTTGGGGAGAGGTCGGCCAAAAACATTCAGTACTTC
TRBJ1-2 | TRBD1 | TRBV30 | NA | CAWSRGGARNYGYTF | TGTGCCTGGAGTAGAGGGGGCGCCCGTAACTATGGCTACACCTTC
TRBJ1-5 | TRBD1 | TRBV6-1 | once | CASSELQGARNQPQHF | TGTGCCAGCAGTGAACTACAGGGGGCTCGGAATCAGCCCCAGCATTTT
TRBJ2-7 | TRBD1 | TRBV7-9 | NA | CASSLPRQGAYEQYF | TGTGCCAGCAGCCTCCCAAGGCAGGGGGCTTACGAGCAGTACTTC
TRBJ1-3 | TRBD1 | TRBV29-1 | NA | CSAAGGTANTIYF | TGCAGCGCCGCAGGAGGGACAGCCAACACCATATATTTT
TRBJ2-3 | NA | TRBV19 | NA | CASSIKGPRGTDTQYF | TGTGCCAGTAGTATAAAGGGGCCTAGGGGCACAGATACGCAGTATTTT
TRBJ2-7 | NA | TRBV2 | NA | CASILGASVHEQYF | TGTGCCAGCATCCTTGGCGCCAGCGTCCACGAGCAGTACTTC
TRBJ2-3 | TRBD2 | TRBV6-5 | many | CASSLGTSGGSTQYF | TGTGCCAGCAGTCTCGGGACTAGCGGGGGGAGCACGCAGTATTTT
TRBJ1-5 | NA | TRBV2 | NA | CASSLLRRDSNQPQHF | TGTGCCAGCAGCCTTTTGAGACGGGATAGCAATCAGCCCCAGCATTTT
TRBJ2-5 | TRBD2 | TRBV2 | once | CASSRTSGGAIKTQYF | TGTGCCAGCAGTCGGACTAGCGGGGGGGCTATTAAGACCCAGTACTTC
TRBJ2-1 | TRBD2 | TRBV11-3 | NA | CASSFGLGGGGNEQFF | TGTGCCAGCAGCTTCGGATTGGGCGGGGGGGGCAATGAGCAGTTCTTC
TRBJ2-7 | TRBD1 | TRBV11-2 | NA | CASSTRTGVFEQYF | TGTGCCAGCAGTACTCGGACAGGGGTTTTCGAGCAGTACTTC
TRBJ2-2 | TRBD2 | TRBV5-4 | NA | CASSPRGLADTGELFF | TGTGCCAGCAGTCCAAGGGGACTAGCTGACACCGGGGAGCTGTTTTTT
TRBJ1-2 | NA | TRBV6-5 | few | CASSYGTGIYGYTF | TGTGCCAGCAGTTACGGTACAGGGATCTATGGCTACACCTTC
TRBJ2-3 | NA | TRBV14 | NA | CASSQDTTGWRDTQYF | TGTGCCAGCAGCCAAGATACGACAGGATGGCGAGATACGCAGTATTTT
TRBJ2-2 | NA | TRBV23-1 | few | CASSHPPTGELFF | TGCGCCAGCAGTCACCCTCCCACCGGGGAGCTGTTTTTT
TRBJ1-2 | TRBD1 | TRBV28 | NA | CAIIQGSLNYGYTF | TGTGCCATTATACAGGGGTCCCTTAACTATGGCTACACCTTC
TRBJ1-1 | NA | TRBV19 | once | CASSIAREAFF | TGTGCCAGTAGTATAGCCAGGGAAGCTTTCTTT
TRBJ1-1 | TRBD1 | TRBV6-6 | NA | CASSLSPGQAVEAFF | TGTGCCAGCAGCCTCTCCCCCGGACAGGCGGTTGAAGCTTTCTTT
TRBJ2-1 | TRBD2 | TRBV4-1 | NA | CASSPTSGGYNEQFF | TGCGCCAGCAGCCCGACTAGCGGGGGGTACAATGAGCAGTTCTTC